The 2 T cell receptor beta chains below come from one sample, sequenced in a study of blood T cell repertoires in COVID-19. The protocol was immunoSEQ multiplex PCR, while the TCRdb copy is restricted to in-frame clones and leaves out a portion. This sample has fewer than 350,000 clones, with 89% found just once. The sample taken for sequencing was PBMCs or T cells enriched from blood (not recorded which). These receptors all come from a woman aged 40 to 50 who had recovered from COVID-19.

The rearrangement links TRBV3-1 (or the pseudogene TRBV3-2) to TRBJ2-2, with 7 bases matching TRBD1. From germline, CDR1 is LGHDT and CDR2 YNNKEL (reference sequence). The CDR3 is 15 amino acids. Trimming cost V 0 bases and J 5 bases; bases outside gene matches: 3. CDR3 DNA sequence: TGTGCCAGCAGCCAAGATAGGGGGCTTACCGGGGAGCTGTTTTTT. Protein: CASSQDRGLTGELFF.

This rearrangement joins TRBV30 to TRBJ2-3, with unresolved D. Trimming left V 0 bases short and J 2 bases short, with 9 bases between. The CDR3 runs to 14 residues. Germline V gene sequence: CDR1 GTSNPN, CDR2 SVGIG (reference sequence). The CDR3 DNA is TGTGCCTGGAGTGTTCTCGAGCTCACAGATACGCAGTATTTT. This sequence encodes CAWSVLELTDTQYF.